Below are 10 T cell receptor beta chains sequenced from a single sample in a study of T-cell memory formation after mild COVID-19. Each CDR3 protein is one row after TCRdb ran MiXCR on the 5' RACE reads. The sample has fewer than 700,000 distinct CDR3 sequences, approximately 18% seen once; the top ten hold about 12%. The sequenced material came from PBMCs or a T cell subset sorted from them (not recorded which). The receptors derive from an adult woman who had mild COVID-19 (a few samples of this study predate the infection). Cell type and time point are not known.

A few counts support this clonotype. The chain uses TRBV6-2 or TRBV6-3 and TRBJ1-2; TRBD1 might be the D (6 bases). V gave up 2 bases and J gave up 4 bases, with 11 bases separating them. The CDR3 length is 14 residues. In germline, CDR1 is MNHEY, CDR2 SVGEGT. For the CDR3, the DNA is TGTGCCAGCAGTTACGGGGGGGCGAGCTATGGCTACACCTTC. Encoded protein: CASSYGGASYGYTF.

Points on this clonotype: A read error may produce the germline difference seen at one junction end. V and J are TRBV7-7 and TRBJ2-2; D perhaps matches TRBD2 (6 bases). The germline V gene has CDR1 SSHAT and CDR2 FNYEAQ (reference sequence). This CDR3 is built from 17 residues. The CDR3 DNA reads as TGTGCTAGCAGCTTATTGACGGCTGGCGGAGGGACCGGGGAGCTGTTTTTT. Translating gives CASSLLTAGGGTGELFF.

There are a few counts of this clonotype. The chain has TRBV10-2 and TRBJ2-5; 14 bases map to TRBD2. Germline V CDR1 and CDR2: WSHSY, SAAADI. The CDR3 is 16 amino acids. V shed 7 bases and J 5 bases; nucleotides not matched to a gene: 9. The CDR3 is CASNPGLAGGSETQYF. In DNA, the CDR3 is TGCGCCAGCAATCCCGGACTAGCGGGGGGTTCGGAGACCCAGTACTTC.

This clonotype was counted a few times. The J gene is TRBJ2-3, the V gene TRBV28; TRBD2 matches at 9 bases. The V and J ends lost 4 bases and 6 bases, in that order; junction bases with no gene match: 8. The CDR3 is made up of 15 amino acids. CDR1 is MDHEN, CDR2 SYDVKM, per germline. Here the CDR3 reads CASSSPSGTVDTQYF. The CDR3 bases are TGTGCCAGCAGTTCCCCTAGCGGGACGGTTGATACGCAGTATTTT.

The chain joins TRBV9 to TRBJ2-3, with TRBD2 identical over 9 bases. V was clipped by 2 bases and J by 1 base; unmatched bases: 5. Per germline, CDR1 SGDLS and CDR2 YYNGEE. The CDR3 spans 16 residues. CDR3 nucleotides: TGTGCCAGCAGCGTTGGAGCGGGAGGCGGCACAGATACGCAGTATTTT. It is translated as CASSVGAGGGTDTQYF.

V usage is TRBV6-2 or TRBV6-3 and J usage is TRBJ1-5; D is perhaps TRBD1 (5 bases). V lost 9 bases to trimming and J lost 5 bases, with 8 bases between them. The CDR3 sequence is 11 residues long. Germline V gives CDR1 MNHEY, CDR2 SVGEGT. CDR3 residues: CASGAHQPQHF. The CDR3 bases are TGTGCCAGTGGGGCTCATCAGCCCCAGCATTTT.

This clonotype occurred a few times. V gene TRBV9 combines with J gene TRBJ2-3; D is perhaps TRBD2 (6 bases). The CDR3 sequence is 15 residues long. Germline values: CDR1 SGDLS, CDR2 YYNGEE. The V gene lost 0 bases and the J gene lost 3 bases, with 11 bases spanning the gap. CDR3 region: CASSVGAGRTDTQYF. CDR3 sequence (DNA): TGTGCCAGCAGCGTAGGGGCGGGGAGGACAGATACGCAGTATTTT.

The genes are TRBV7-9 and TRBJ2-3; D might be TRBD1 (5 bases). The CDR3 is made up of 16 amino acids. Trimming shortened V by 1 base and J by 5 bases, and 16 bases separated the two germline ends. Per germline, CDR1 SEHNR and CDR2 FQNEAQ (reference sequence). The CDR3 sequence is CASSLVQGSPEDTQYF. The CDR3 region has the DNA TGTGCCAGCAGCTTAGTGCAGGGAAGTCCGGAAGATACGCAGTATTTT.

The J gene is TRBJ1-5, the V gene TRBV4-1; D not certain. Germline CDR1 reads MGHRA; CDR2 reads YSYEKL. The CDR3 runs to 14 residues. V was cut by 1 base and J by 6 bases, with 10 bases left in between. This chain's CDR3 is CASSQGWGLQPQHF. The CDR3 region has the DNA TGCGCCAGCAGCCAAGGCTGGGGTCTTCAGCCCCAGCATTTT.

This clonotype was seen ten or more times. CDR3 nucleotide sequence: TGTGCCAGCAGCTTAGCGCTGGGGACACTCAGCACAGATACGCAGTATTTT. This encodes CASSLALGTLSTDTQYF. This chain joins TRBV7-9 and TRBJ2-3; D might be TRBD1 (6 bases). Germline values: CDR1 SEHNR, CDR2 FQNEAQ (reference sequence). Trimming cost V 0 bases and J 0 bases, with 13 bases left between them. The CDR3 has 17 amino acids.